Listed below are T cell receptor beta chains from one sample, sequenced in a study of cytomegalovirus exposure and HLA in healthy donors. The protocol was immunoSEQ multiplex PCR, while the TCRdb copy is restricted to in-frame clones and leaves out a portion. This repertoire shows roughly 120,000 clones, 77% found once; its top ten account for about 6%. Material: PBMCs. The receptors originated from a man younger than 30 in good health and CMV-seropositive. CDR3s include the opening cysteine and the closing phenylalanine or tryptophan. A D gene is named only where the DNA matches it firmly. Rows give clone size only sometimes, using once, few, many, or a class for an expanded clone.

abundance,d_gene,j_gene,len,v_gene,CDR3aa,CDR3nt
NA,TRBD1,TRBJ2-2,14,TRBV7-9,CAGSYGQGTGELFF,TGTGCCGGCAGCTACGGACAGGGCACCGGGGAGCTGTTTTTT
NA,NA,TRBJ1-5,14,TRBV2,CASSALTKDSPAHF,TGTGCCAGCAGTGCATTAACAAAGGACAGCCCCGCGCATTTT
NA,NA,TRBJ1-3,15,TRBV14,CASSQVRGIGNTIYF,TGTGCCAGCAGCCAAGTTCGAGGGATTGGTAACACCATATATTTT
NA,NA,TRBJ1-2,14,TRBV11-2,CASSPNSVSGVDTF,TGTGCCAGCAGCCCGAACTCGGTGTCCGGTGTTGACACCTTC
NA,TRBD1,TRBJ1-5,15,TRBV28,CASTRTGVFIQPQHF,TGTGCCAGCACCCGCACAGGGGTTTTCATTCAGCCCCAGCATTTT
NA,NA,TRBJ2-5,12,TRBV10-3,CAITPPLLTQYF,TGTGCCATCACCCCCCCCTTGTTAACCCAGTACTTC
NA,NA,TRBJ1-1,15,TRBV4-1,CASSQEGRDMAEAFF,TGCGCCAGCAGCCAAGAGGGGAGGGATATGGCTGAAGCTTTCTTT
NA,NA,TRBJ1-1,12,TRBV25-1,CASNTLGGAAFF,TGTGCCAGCAACACCCTAGGGGGGGCGGCTTTCTTT
NA,TRBD2,TRBJ2-5,12,TRBV6-5,CASRGGQETQYF,TGTGCCAGCCGGGGGGGCCAAGAGACCCAGTACTTC
few,TRBD2,TRBJ2-2,15,TRBV19,CASSMSGSRAGELFF,TGTGCCAGTAGTATGAGCGGGAGTAGGGCCGGGGAGCTGTTTTTT
once,NA,TRBJ1-6,18,TRBV7-9,CASSLAGDGTPGGSPLHF,TGTGCCAGCAGCTTAGCGGGGGATGGGACTCCCGGAGGTTCACCCCTCCACTTT
NA,TRBD1,TRBJ1-2,14,TRBV2,CASSVTGGADGYTF,TGTGCCAGCTCCGTTACAGGGGGCGCGGATGGCTACACCTTC